This T cell receptor beta chain was recorded in a study of technical replicates of blood from several donors. Comment on this clone: One end of the junction does not line up with germline, which may come from a read error.

Clones were read by immunoSEQ multiplex PCR, and TCRdb kept only the in-frame ones, dropping some. The repertoire holds 87,000 or so clones, with 92% as singletons. This receptor was taken from a human donor in good health. Sequenced material: T cells isolated from PBMCs.

CDR3 loop: CASSSLAGGHYNEQFF. CDR3 nucleotide sequence: TGTGCTAGCAGCTCCCTAGCGGGAGGCCACTACAATGAGCAGTTCTTC. The chain is built from TRBV7-6 and TRBJ2-1; 11 nucleotides align to TRBD2. The CDR3 contains 16 residues. Germline CDR1 is SGHVS and CDR2 is FNYEAQ.